Listed below are T cell receptor beta chains from one sample, sequenced in a study of blood T cell repertoires in COVID-19. The data were produced by immunoSEQ multiplex PCR, yet TCRdb's version contains in-frame clones alone and is incomplete. This sample has under 150,000 clones, with around 79% found just once. The sample consisted of peripheral blood. The receptors here all came from a man between 60 and 70 years old with acute or convalescent COVID-19. The CDR3 runs from the conserved cysteine through the conserved F or W. The D gene is left open where the match is weak. For some rows the clone size is stated as once, few or many, or as a class when expanded; others skip it.

CDR3 DNA	CDR3 protein	D gene	V gene	J gene	clone size
TGTGCCAGCAGCCCTAGAGGGAGCGGCTTTGGCACAGATACGCAGTATTTT	CASSPRGSGFGTDTQYF	-	TRBV11-3	TRBJ2-3	-
TGCGCCAGCAGCCTAGGAGGGCTAGCGGGAGGGTCCTACGAGCAGTACTTC	CASSLGGLAGGSYEQYF	TRBD2	TRBV5-1	TRBJ2-7	-
TGTGCCAGTAAAGAAGCCAGAGACAGGAGAGGCTACACCTTC	CASKEARDRRGYTF	-	TRBV19	TRBJ1-2	-
TGTGCCAGTAGTAGGGGCGGCGCAGATACGCAGTATTTT	CASSRGGADTQYF	-	TRBV19	TRBJ2-3	-
TGTGCCAGCAGCCCTCTCGACTCCGCCTACGAGCAGTACTTC	CASSPLDSAYEQYF	-	TRBV7-8	TRBJ2-7	-
TGTGCCAGCAGTGAATCTGGGTGGCAGGGCCCCAATCAGCCCCAGCATTTT	CASSESGWQGPNQPQHF	-	TRBV25-1	TRBJ1-5	-
TGCGCCAGCAGCCAACTTGGACAGGAGTATGAAAAACTGTTTTTT	CASSQLGQEYEKLFF	TRBD1	TRBV4-3	TRBJ1-4	once
TGTGCCAGCAGTGTACAGGGCCAGCCCCAGCATTTT	CASSVQGQPQHF	-	TRBV27	TRBJ1-5	-
TGTGCCAGCAGCCAAGATAGGGACAGGGTGACCACTGAAGCTTTCTTT	CASSQDRDRVTTEAFF	TRBD1	TRBV4-2	TRBJ1-1	few
TGTGCCAGCAGCGTAGGGACAGCCCAGGGGTACGAGCAGTACTTC	CASSVGTAQGYEQYF	-	TRBV9	TRBJ2-7	-
TGTGCCACCAAGAGACAGGGGTGGTATGAAAAACTGTTTTTT	CATKRQGWYEKLFF	TRBD1	TRBV7-8	TRBJ1-4	-
TGTGCCAGCAGTTGGAGCGGGTCCGGGGAGCTGTTTTTT	CASSWSGSGELFF	-	TRBV7-9	TRBJ2-2	-
TGTGCCAGCAGTGAAGGGGACTCAGAGTACCAAGAGACCCAGTACTTC	CASSEGDSEYQETQYF	-	TRBV2	TRBJ2-5	-
TGTGCCAGCAGTTCACTTGGGACATATGGAAACACCATATATTTT	CASSSLGTYGNTIYF	-	TRBV27	TRBJ1-3	-
TGTGCCAGCAGCGTTTTCCAGACTAACGCTAACAATGAGCAGTTCTTC	CASSVFQTNANNEQFF	-	TRBV9	TRBJ2-1	-
TGTGCCAGCAGCCTGGGACAGGGCAGGAATCAGCCCCAGCATTTT	CASSLGQGRNQPQHF	TRBD1	TRBV6-5	TRBJ1-5	once
TGTGCCAGCAGCCTAGCTATAGGGGCCCGTGAGGCTTTCTTT	CASSLAIGAREAFF	-	TRBV7-2	TRBJ1-1	-
TGTGCCAGCACCGCGACAGATAACACTGAAGCTTTCTTT	CASTATDNTEAFF	-	TRBV12-3/TRBV12-4	TRBJ1-1	-
TGTGCCAGCAGTTACGGGCAGACGAACACCGGGGAGCTGTTTTTT	CASSYGQTNTGELFF	-	TRBV6-2/TRBV6-3	TRBJ2-2	-
TGTGCCAGCAGCCTCGGGACAGGGCCCCACGAGCAGTACTTC	CASSLGTGPHEQYF	TRBD1	TRBV3-1/TRBV3-2	TRBJ2-7	few
TGTGCCACCAGTGATCGGATGCCCGGGAACAATGAGCAGTTCTTC	CATSDRMPGNNEQFF	-	TRBV24-1	TRBJ2-1	-
TGTGCCAGCAGTAACAGGGGAGTGATCACCGGGGAGCTGTTTTTT	CASSNRGVITGELFF	TRBD1	TRBV6-5	TRBJ2-2	-
TGTGCCAGCAGCTTAGCAGGGGGCGCGTCAGGATATGGCTACACCTTC	CASSLAGGASGYGYTF	TRBD1	TRBV7-9	TRBJ1-2	-
TGCGCCAGCAGCTTATCCGGGACAGGGGCTGATAACTATGGCTACACCTTC	CASSLSGTGADNYGYTF	TRBD1	TRBV5-1	TRBJ1-2	-
TGTGCCAGCAGCCAAGATAGACAGGGAGCCCAGTATTTT	CASSQDRQGAQYF	TRBD1	TRBV4-2	TRBJ2-3	once
TGTGCCAGCAGCTTAGGTCCCTGGGAGGAGCAGTACTTC	CASSLGPWEEQYF	-	TRBV7-9	TRBJ2-7	-
TGTGCCACCAGCGCGGCACGGATAGAAAAACTGTTTTTT	CATSAARIEKLFF	-	TRBV15	TRBJ1-4	-
TGTGCCAGCAGTTCTAGCGGTCTGGCGGGGAATGAGCAGTTCTTC	CASSSSGLAGNEQFF	TRBD2	TRBV2	TRBJ2-1	-
TGTGCCAGCAGCTTACGGATGGAGCAGCCCCAGCATTTT	CASSLRMEQPQHF	-	TRBV11-2	TRBJ1-5	-
TGTGCCAGCAGCTTGATTGACAGGAACTACGAGCAGTACTTC	CASSLIDRNYEQYF	-	TRBV5-4	TRBJ2-7	-
TGTGCCAGCATGAGGGAGACTGGCTCCTACGAGCAGTACTTC	CASMRETGSYEQYF	-	TRBV21-1	TRBJ2-7	-
TGTGCCAGCAGTGAAACGCGGGGGCCCCTAGGAAACACCATATATTTT	CASSETRGPLGNTIYF	-	TRBV6-1	TRBJ1-3	-
TGTGCCAGCAGCTTCGGTAACACTGAAGCTTTCTTT	CASSFGNTEAFF	-	TRBV7-9	TRBJ1-1	once
TGTGCCAGCAGTTTATCTCGCATGGTGGGGACAGGGGTTGAAAAACTGTTTTTT	CASSLSRMVGTGVEKLFF	TRBD1	TRBV27	TRBJ1-4	-
TGTGCCAGCAGTGCCAGTAACACCGGGGAGCTGTTTTTT	CASSASNTGELFF	-	TRBV12-3/TRBV12-4	TRBJ2-2	-
TGCGCCAGCAGCCAAGTGGGACTAGCCTACAATGAGCAGTTCTTC	CASSQVGLAYNEQFF	TRBD2	TRBV4-1	TRBJ2-1	-
TGTGCCAGCAGTTACACCGGGACACCCGGCCACGAGCAGTACTTC	CASSYTGTPGHEQYF	-	TRBV27	TRBJ2-7	-
TGTGCCACCGGAGACTATTGGCAGTTCTTC	CATGDYWQFF	-	TRBV19	TRBJ2-1	-
TGTGCCAGCAGTTATGAAGGGGTGGCCAAAAACATTCAGTACTTC	CASSYEGVAKNIQYF	-	TRBV6-2/TRBV6-3	TRBJ2-4	-
TGTGCCAGCACCTCGGAGGCGGGACGTTACACCGGGGAGCTGTTTTTT	CASTSEAGRYTGELFF	-	TRBV5-5	TRBJ2-2	-